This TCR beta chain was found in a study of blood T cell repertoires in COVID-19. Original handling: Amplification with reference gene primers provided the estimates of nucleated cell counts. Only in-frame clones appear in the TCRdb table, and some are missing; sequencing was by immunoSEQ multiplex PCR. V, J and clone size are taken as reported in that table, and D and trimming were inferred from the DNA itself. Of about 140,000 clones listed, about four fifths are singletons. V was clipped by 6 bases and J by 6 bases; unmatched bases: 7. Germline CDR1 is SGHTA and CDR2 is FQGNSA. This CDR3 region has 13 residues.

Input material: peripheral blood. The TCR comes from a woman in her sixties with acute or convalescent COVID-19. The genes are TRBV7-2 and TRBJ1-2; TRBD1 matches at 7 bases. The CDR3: CASRTGEGDGYTF. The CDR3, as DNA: TGTGCCAGCAGAACAGGGGAAGGGGATGGCTACACCTTC.